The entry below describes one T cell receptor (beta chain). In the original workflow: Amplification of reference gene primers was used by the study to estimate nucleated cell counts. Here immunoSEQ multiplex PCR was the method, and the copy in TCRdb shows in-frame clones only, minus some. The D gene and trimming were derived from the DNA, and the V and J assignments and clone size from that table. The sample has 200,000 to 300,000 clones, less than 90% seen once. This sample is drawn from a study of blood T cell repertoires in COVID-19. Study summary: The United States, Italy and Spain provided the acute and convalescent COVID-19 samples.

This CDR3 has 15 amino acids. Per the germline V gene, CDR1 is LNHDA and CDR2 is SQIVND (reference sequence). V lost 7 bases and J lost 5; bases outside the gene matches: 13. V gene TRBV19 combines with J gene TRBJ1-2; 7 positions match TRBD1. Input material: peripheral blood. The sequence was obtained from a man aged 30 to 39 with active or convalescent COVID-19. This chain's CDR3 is CASIIHTGAGYGYTF. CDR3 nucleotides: TGTGCCAGTATCATCCACACAGGGGCAGGATATGGCTACACCTTC.